This entry concerns a single T cell receptor (beta chain). This entry is derived from a study of blood T cells in healthy people across ages. Trimming shortened V by 1 base and J by 0 bases, and 9 bases separated the two germline ends. The germline V gene has CDR1 MGHRA and CDR2 YSYEKL. CDR3 length: 15 amino acids. With a J-beta primer mix and a sample-barcoded 5' primer, a second PCR ran roughly 7 to 11 cycles. MiXCR, applied by TCRdb to the 5' RACE reads, yields one record per CDR3 protein. The sample consists of around 1,000,000 distinct CDR3 sequences, 20% to 25% of them appearing once. These same data were also listed under a study on T cells of mothers and their children. That source adds: From each mother came over 9.5 million TCR beta CDR3 reads, and from each child came 2.5 million to 3 million.

The chain couples TRBV4-1 to TRBJ1-1; D is unclear. The sequence derives from a girl aged 2 to 10 in good health. Specimen: blood. CDR3 bases: TGCGCCAGCAGCCAAGGGGTCTCAATGAACACTGAAGCTTTCTTT. Encoded protein: CASSQGVSMNTEAFF.